A selection of T cell receptor beta chains follows, all from one sample in a study of Ad26.COV2.S vaccination and SARS-CoV-2 variants. Repertoires were generated with immunoSEQ multiplex PCR, while TCRdb's copy carries only in-frame clones and drops some. This sample yields around 450,000 clones, of which around nine tenths are seen a single time; more than 9% belongs to the top ten. Sequenced material: peripheral blood, taken in a trial of Ad26.COV2.S vaccine versus placebo. Receptor source: a person between 18 and 65 years old who received the Ad26.COV2.S COVID-19 vaccine or a placebo. The CDR3 runs from the conserved cysteine through the conserved F or W. The D gene is left open where the match is weak. A clone size is listed for some rows: how often the clone was seen (once, few, many), or a class if it is expanded.

d_gene | j_gene | v_gene | abundance | CDR3aa | CDR3nt
TRBD2 | TRBJ2-2 | TRBV7-9 | few | CASSDTSGGELFF | TGTGCCAGCAGCGACACTAGCGGCGGGGAGCTGTTTTTT
TRBD1 | TRBJ1-1 | TRBV6-1 | . | CASSERVTGTTEAFF | TGTGCCAGCAGTGAAAGAGTGACAGGGACCACTGAAGCTTTCTTT
TRBD2 | TRBJ2-7 | TRBV4-1 | . | CASSQPRTSGRDEQYF | TGCGCCAGCAGCCAACCGCGGACTAGCGGGAGAGACGAGCAGTACTTC
TRBD1 | TRBJ1-2 | TRBV7-9 | . | CASSQTGLEGYTF | TGTGCCAGCAGCCAGACAGGGCTGGAAGGCTACACCTTC
. | TRBJ2-5 | TRBV20-1 | . | CSASSVQETQYF | TGCAGTGCTAGTTCGGTACAAGAGACCCAGTACTTC
TRBD2 | TRBJ2-1 | TRBV4-1 | . | CASSQDGWGLAEQFF | TGCGCCAGCAGCCAAGATGGGTGGGGACTAGCGGAGCAGTTCTTC
. | TRBJ1-3 | TRBV7-9 | . | CASSLVGPGNTIYF | TGTGCCAGCAGCTTAGTCGGGCCCGGAAACACCATATATTTT
. | TRBJ1-1 | TRBV18 | . | CASSPAGTEAFF | TGTGCCAGCTCACCCGCAGGGACTGAAGCTTTCTTT
. | TRBJ2-1 | TRBV19 | . | CASSIGGGGADNEQFF | TGTGCCAGTAGTATAGGTGGCGGTGGGGCAGACAATGAGCAGTTCTTC
. | TRBJ1-1 | TRBV12-3/TRBV12-4 | . | CASSPTGAEAFF | TGTGCCAGCAGTCCTACGGGCGCTGAAGCTTTCTTT
. | TRBJ2-3 | TRBV25-1 | . | CASSEPRQGLGTDTQYF | TGTGCCAGCAGTGAACCAAGGCAGGGGCTGGGCACAGATACGCAGTATTTT
. | TRBJ2-5 | TRBV4-1 | . | CASSRGLQETQYF | TGCGCCAGCAGCCGGGGACTCCAAGAGACCCAGTACTTC
. | TRBJ2-2 | TRBV18 | . | CASSPPQTTGELFF | TGTGCCAGCTCACCACCGCAGACCACCGGGGAGCTGTTTTTT
. | TRBJ2-7 | TRBV4-3 | few | CASSEGHHYEQYF | TGCGCCAGCAGCGAGGGACACCACTACGAGCAGTACTTC
. | TRBJ2-1 | TRBV12-3/TRBV12-4 | . | CASSYRSYNEQFF | TGTGCCAGCAGTTACAGGTCCTACAATGAGCAGTTCTTC
. | TRBJ1-5 | TRBV6-1 | . | CASSERVYQPQHF | TGTGCCAGCAGTGAGAGGGTATATCAGCCCCAGCATTTT
. | TRBJ2-7 | TRBV6-2/TRBV6-3 | few | CASSHTSHEQYF | TGTGCCAGCAGTCATACTAGCCACGAGCAGTACTTC
TRBD1 | TRBJ1-1 | TRBV29-1 | . | CSTQGVANTEAFF | TGCAGCACACAGGGGGTAGCGAACACTGAAGCTTTCTTT
. | TRBJ2-3 | TRBV7-9 | . | CASSLNGPSTDTQYF | TGTGCCAGCAGCTTAAACGGACCTAGCACAGATACGCAGTATTTT
. | TRBJ1-1 | TRBV19 | once | CASSIGRYMNTEAFF | TGTGCCAGTAGTATTGGACGGTACATGAACACTGAAGCTTTCTTT
TRBD2 | TRBJ2-1 | TRBV14 | . | CASSQVAGALYNEQFF | TGTGCCAGCAGCCAAGTGGCGGGAGCGCTCTACAATGAGCAGTTCTTC
TRBD1 | TRBJ1-4 | TRBV29-1 | . | CSARPGTANEKLFF | TGCAGCGCCCGCCCCGGGACAGCTAATGAAAAACTGTTTTTT
. | TRBJ2-1 | TRBV10-3 | . | CAIRGTGSSYNEQFF | TGTGCCATCAGAGGGACGGGAAGCTCCTACAATGAGCAGTTCTTC
. | TRBJ1-1 | TRBV6-5 | . | CASSSTAEAFF | TGTGCCAGCAGTTCGACGGCTGAAGCTTTCTTT
TRBD1 | TRBJ1-1 | TRBV6-2/TRBV6-3 | once | CASSRPGQGPNTEAFF | TGTGCCAGCAGCCGACCGGGACAGGGTCCGAACACTGAAGCTTTCTTT
. | TRBJ2-7 | TRBV6-5 | . | CASHENYEQYF | TGTGCCAGCCACGAGAACTACGAGCAGTACTTC
. | TRBJ2-1 | TRBV10-3 | . | CAIRTDNEQFF | TGTGCCATCCGGACAGATAATGAGCAGTTCTTC
TRBD1 | TRBJ1-5 | TRBV7-2 | . | CASSRPRGQGGNQPQHF | TGTGCCAGCAGCAGGCCAAGGGGGCAGGGTGGCAATCAGCCCCAGCATTTT
TRBD1 | TRBJ1-5 | TRBV19 | . | CASSKQGNSNQPQHF | TGTGCCAGTAGTAAACAGGGGAATAGCAATCAGCCCCAGCATTTT
TRBD1 | TRBJ2-7 | TRBV6-2/TRBV6-3 | . | CASSYGQGASYEQYF | TGTGCCAGCAGTTACGGGCAGGGGGCTTCCTACGAGCAGTACTTC
. | TRBJ2-7 | TRBV10-3 | . | CAISGGPQTYEQYF | TGTGCCATCAGTGGAGGGCCCCAAACTTACGAGCAGTACTTC
TRBD1 | TRBJ1-4 | TRBV6-6 | . | CASRSFDRGGEKLFF | TGTGCCAGCAGATCCTTTGACAGGGGTGGCGAAAAACTGTTTTTT
. | TRBJ2-1 | TRBV2 | . | CASRLVREEQFF | TGTGCCAGCAGACTAGTTAGAGAGGAGCAGTTCTTC
TRBD2 | TRBJ2-7 | TRBV6-5 | . | CASSYSEAGGNYEQYF | TGTGCCAGCAGTTACTCCGAAGCGGGAGGGAACTACGAGCAGTACTTC
TRBD2 | TRBJ2-1 | TRBV7-3 | . | CASSPGLGNDEQFF | TGTGCCAGCAGTCCGGGACTAGGAAACGATGAGCAGTTCTTC
. | TRBJ2-3 | TRBV5-1 | . | CASSFIGSPTDTQYF | TGCGCCAGCAGCTTTATAGGCAGCCCCACAGATACGCAGTATTTT
. | TRBJ2-3 | TRBV4-3 | once | CASSQGPIAGGTDTQYF | TGCGCCAGCAGCCAGGGGCCTATAGCAGGTGGCACAGATACGCAGTATTTT
TRBD2 | TRBJ2-3 | TRBV10-2 | . | CASSDPSGNAADTQYF | TGCGCCAGCAGTGATCCTAGCGGAAACGCGGCAGATACGCAGTATTTT
. | TRBJ2-7 | TRBV10-1 | few | CPLGTPTYEQYF | TGCCCCCTCGGGACACCGACCTACGAGCAGTACTTC